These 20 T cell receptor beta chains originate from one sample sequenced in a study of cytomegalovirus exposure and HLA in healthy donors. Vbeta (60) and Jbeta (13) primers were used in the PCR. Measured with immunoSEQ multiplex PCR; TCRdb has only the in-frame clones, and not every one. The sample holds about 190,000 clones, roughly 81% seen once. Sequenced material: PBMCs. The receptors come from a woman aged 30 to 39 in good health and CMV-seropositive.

The CDR3 region has the DNA TGTGCCAGCAGCGCCAGGATAATGGGACTAGGGACCGGGGAGCTGTTTTTT. This translates into CASSARIMGLGTGELFF. This chain links TRBV9 with TRBJ2-2; TRBD2 matches at 8 bases. The trim removed 3 bases at V and 5 bases at J, leaving 12 bases unmatched. Germline-derived CDR1 and CDR2 are SGDLS and YYNGEE. This CDR3 has 17 amino acids.

The CDR3 reads CASTGQGAGNTIYF. The CDR3 DNA follows: TGTGCCAGTACCGGACAGGGGGCTGGAAACACCATATATTTT. The J gene is TRBJ1-3, the V gene TRBV19, with 10 bases matching TRBD1. The V gene's germline CDR1 is LNHDA and CDR2 SQIVND (reference sequence). The junction had 2 bases not matched to a gene; V was cut back by 7 bases and J by 2 bases. This CDR3 contains 14 residues.

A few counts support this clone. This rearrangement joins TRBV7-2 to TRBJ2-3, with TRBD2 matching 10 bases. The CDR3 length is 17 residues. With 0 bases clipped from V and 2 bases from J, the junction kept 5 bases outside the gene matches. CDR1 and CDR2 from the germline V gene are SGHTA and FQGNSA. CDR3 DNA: TGTGCCAGCAGCTTAGCCCTAGCGGGGGCGTTCACAGATACGCAGTATTTT. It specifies CASSLALAGAFTDTQYF. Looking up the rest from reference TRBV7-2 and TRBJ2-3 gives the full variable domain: GAGVSQSPSNKVTEKGKDVELRCDPISGHTALYWYRQSLGQGLEFLIYFQGNSAPDKSGLPSDRFSAERTGGSVSTLTIQRTQQEDSAVYLCASSLALAGAFTDTQYFGPGTRLTVL.

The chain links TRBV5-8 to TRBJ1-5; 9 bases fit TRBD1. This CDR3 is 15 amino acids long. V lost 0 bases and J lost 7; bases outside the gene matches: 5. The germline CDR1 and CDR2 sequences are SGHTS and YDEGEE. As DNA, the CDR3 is TGTGCCAGCAGCTTGGAACAGGGGGCATTCCAGCCCCAGCATTTT. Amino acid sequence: CASSLEQGAFQPQHF.

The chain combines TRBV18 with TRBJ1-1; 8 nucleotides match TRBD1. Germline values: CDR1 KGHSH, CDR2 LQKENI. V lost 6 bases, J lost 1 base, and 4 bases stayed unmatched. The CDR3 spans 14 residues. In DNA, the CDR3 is TGTGCCAGCTCGCCCACAGGGGGGAACACTGAAGCTTTCTTT. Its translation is CASSPTGGNTEAFF. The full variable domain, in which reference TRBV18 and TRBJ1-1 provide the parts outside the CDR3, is NAGVMQNPRHLVRRRGQEARLRCSPMKGHSHVYWYRQLPEEGLKFMVYLQKENIIDESGMPKERFSAEFPKEGPSILRIQQVVRGDSAAYFCASSPTGGNTEAFFGQGTRLTVV.

The CDR3, as DNA: TGTGCCAGCAGCGAGCGAGGGACAGATACCTACGAGCAGTACTTC. It codes for CASSERGTDTYEQYF. The rearrangement uses TRBV9 and TRBJ2-7; 7 bases are shared with TRBD1. Germline loops: CDR1 SGDLS, CDR2 YYNGEE. The length of the CDR3 is 15 residues. With V trimmed by 3 bases and J by 2 bases, 8 bases remained unmatched.

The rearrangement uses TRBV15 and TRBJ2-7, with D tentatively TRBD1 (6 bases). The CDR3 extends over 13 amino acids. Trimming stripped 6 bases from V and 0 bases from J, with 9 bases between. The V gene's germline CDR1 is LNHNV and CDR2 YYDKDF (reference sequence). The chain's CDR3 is CATRRDNSYEQYF. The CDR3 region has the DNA TGTGCCACCAGAAGGGACAACTCCTACGAGCAGTACTTC.

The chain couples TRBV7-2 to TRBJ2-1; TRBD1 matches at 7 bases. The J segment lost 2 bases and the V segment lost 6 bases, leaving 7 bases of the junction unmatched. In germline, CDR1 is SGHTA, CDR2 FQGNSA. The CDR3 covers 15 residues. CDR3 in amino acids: CASSSGQATYNEQFF. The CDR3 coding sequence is TGTGCCAGCAGTTCAGGACAGGCAACCTACAATGAGCAGTTCTTC.

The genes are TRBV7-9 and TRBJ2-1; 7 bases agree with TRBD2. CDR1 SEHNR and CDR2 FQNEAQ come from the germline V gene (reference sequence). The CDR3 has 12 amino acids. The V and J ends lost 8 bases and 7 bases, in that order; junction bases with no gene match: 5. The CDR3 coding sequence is TGTGCCAGCGCGGGGGTTCGAAATGAGCAGTTCTTC. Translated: CASAGVRNEQFF.

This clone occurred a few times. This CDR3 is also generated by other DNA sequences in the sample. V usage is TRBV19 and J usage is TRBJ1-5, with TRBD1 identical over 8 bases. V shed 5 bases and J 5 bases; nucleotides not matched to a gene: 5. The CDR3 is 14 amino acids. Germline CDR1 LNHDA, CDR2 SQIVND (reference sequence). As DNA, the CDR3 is TGTGCCAGTAGTCCCGGGACAGGCTATCAGCCCCAGCATTTT. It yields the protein CASSPGTGYQPQHF.

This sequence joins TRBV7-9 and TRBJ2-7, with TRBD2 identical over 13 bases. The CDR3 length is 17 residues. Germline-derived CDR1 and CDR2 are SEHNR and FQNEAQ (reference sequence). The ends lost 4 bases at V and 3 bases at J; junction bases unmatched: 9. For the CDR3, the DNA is TGTGCCAGCAGCTCTCTGCGACTAGCGGGAGGATTCTACGAGCAGTACTTC. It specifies CASSSLRLAGGFYEQYF.

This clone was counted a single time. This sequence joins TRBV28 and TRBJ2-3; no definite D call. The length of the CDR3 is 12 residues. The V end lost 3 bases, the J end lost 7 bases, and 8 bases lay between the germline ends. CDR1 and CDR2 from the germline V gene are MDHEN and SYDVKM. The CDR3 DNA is TGTGCCAGCAGTTTCTATTTTAATACGCAGTATTTT. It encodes CASSFYFNTQYF.

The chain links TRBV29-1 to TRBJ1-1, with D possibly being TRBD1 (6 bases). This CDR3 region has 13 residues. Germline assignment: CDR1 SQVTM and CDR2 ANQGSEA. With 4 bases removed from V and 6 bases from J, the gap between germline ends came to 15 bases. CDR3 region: CSVGGGLQPEAFF. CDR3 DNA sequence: TGCAGCGTTGGGGGGGGGCTTCAACCTGAAGCTTTCTTT.

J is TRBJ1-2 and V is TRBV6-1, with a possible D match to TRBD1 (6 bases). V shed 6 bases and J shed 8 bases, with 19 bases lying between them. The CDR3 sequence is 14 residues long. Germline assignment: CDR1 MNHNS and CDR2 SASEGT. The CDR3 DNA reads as TGTGCCAGCAGCAGGACCCAAGGGGGTTACGGCTACACCTTC. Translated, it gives CASSRTQGGYGYTF.

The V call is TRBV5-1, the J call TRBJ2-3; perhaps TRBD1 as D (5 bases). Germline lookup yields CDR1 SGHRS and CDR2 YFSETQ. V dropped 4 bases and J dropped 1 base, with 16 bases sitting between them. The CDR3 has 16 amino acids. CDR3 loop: CASSLGWTPGTDTQYF. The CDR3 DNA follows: TGCGCCAGCAGCCTGGGATGGACACCCGGCACAGATACGCAGTATTTT.

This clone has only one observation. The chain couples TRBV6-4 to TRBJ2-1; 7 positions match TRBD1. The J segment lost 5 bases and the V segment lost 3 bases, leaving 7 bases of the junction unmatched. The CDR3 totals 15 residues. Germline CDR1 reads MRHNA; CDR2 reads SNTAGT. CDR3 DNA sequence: TGTGCCAGCAGTGAATCTCTTACAGGGGACAATGAGCAGTTCTTC. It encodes CASSESLTGDNEQFF.

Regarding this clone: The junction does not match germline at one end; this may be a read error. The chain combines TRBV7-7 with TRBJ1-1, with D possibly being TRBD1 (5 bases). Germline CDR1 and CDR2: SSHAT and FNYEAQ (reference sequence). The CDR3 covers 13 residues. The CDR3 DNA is TGTGCTAGCAGCTTAGAACGGGGGACTGAAGCTTTCTTT. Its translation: CASSLERGTEAFF.

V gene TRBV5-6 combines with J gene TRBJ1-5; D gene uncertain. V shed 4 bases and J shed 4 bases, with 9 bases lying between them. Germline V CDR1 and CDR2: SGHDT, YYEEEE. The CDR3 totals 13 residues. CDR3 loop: CASSLGRNQPQHF. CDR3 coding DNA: TGTGCCAGCAGCCTGGGGAGAAATCAGCCCCAGCATTTT.

CDR3 in amino acids: CASSRGVLYTEAFF. The DNA of the CDR3 is TGCGCCAGCAGCCGGGGGGTCCTCTACACTGAAGCTTTCTTT. The rearrangement joins TRBV5-1 to TRBJ1-1, with D possibly being TRBD1 (5 bases). This CDR3 comprises 14 residues. Germline V gene data show CDR1 as SGHRS and CDR2 as YFSETQ. V lost 4 bases and J 3 bases, leaving 13 bases between the germline ends.

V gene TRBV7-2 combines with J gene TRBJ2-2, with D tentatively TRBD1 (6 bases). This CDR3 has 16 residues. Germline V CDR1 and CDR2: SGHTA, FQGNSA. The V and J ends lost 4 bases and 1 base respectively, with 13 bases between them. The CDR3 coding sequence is TGTGCCAGCAGCTCTCAACCACAGGGGAACACCGGGGAGCTGTTTTTT. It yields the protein CASSSQPQGNTGELFF.